This T cell receptor beta chain was obtained from a study of regulatory T cells in long-lasting Graves disease. Through Arm-PCR of CDR3 regions and iRepertoire HTBI primers, TCR beta libraries were built. MiXCR was run by TCRdb on the multiplex PCR reads, yielding one entry per CDR3 protein. Found here are 440,000 or so distinct CDR3 sequences, just under 15% of them singletons; the top ten hold roughly 17%. This clonotype was detected many times. Time point denoted: newly diagnosed GD, antithyroid drugs for less than 3 months. From RNA extracted from PBMCs, the TCR library was made. CDR1 and CDR2 from the germline V gene are MDHEN and SYDVKM. Deletions cut 10 bases from V and 3 bases from J, with 20 bases between. The CDR3 has 15 residues. This sample was also put to use in a study of T cells in Graves' hyperthyroidism and ophthalmopathy. That work states: Newly diagnosed patients aged 18 to 65 had hyperthyroidism of under 2 months' duration. Patients were excluded because of uncontrolled infection, other autoimmune disease, pregnancy or lactation. Orbital computed tomography and thyroid ultrasound, together with serum TRAb and thyroxine and clinical symptoms, were used for diagnoses. Clonotypes that were expanded in thyroid above 0.001 mostly appeared in blood too.

The V gene is TRBV28, the J gene TRBJ2-3; TRBD1 or TRBD2 may be the D gene (7 bases each). Sample: peripheral blood mononuclear cells (PBMCs), taken at new diagnosis, from a patient treated with antithyroid drugs. The sequence came from a woman between 25 and 40 years old with Graves disease. The CDR3 loop reads CATKTGEGKTDTQYF. CDR3 coding DNA: TGTGCCACCAAAACAGGGGAGGGAAAAACAGATACGCAGTATTTT.